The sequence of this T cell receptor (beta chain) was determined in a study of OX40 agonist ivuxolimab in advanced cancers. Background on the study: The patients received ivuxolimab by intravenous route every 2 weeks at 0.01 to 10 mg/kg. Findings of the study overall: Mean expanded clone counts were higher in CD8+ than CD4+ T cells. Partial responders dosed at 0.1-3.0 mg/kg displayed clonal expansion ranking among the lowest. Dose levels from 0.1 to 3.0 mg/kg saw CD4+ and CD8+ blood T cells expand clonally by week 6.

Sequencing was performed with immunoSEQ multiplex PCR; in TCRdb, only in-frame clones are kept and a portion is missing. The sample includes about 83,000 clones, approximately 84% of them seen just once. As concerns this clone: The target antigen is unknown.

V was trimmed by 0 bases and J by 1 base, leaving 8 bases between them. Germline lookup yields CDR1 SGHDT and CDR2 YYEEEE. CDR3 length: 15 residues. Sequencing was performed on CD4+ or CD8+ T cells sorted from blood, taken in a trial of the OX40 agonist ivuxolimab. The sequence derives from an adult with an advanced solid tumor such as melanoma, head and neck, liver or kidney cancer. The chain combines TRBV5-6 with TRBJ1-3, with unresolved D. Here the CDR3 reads CASSLGLGSGNTIYF. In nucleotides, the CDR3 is TGTGCCAGCAGCTTGGGCCTAGGATCTGGAAACACCATATATTTT.